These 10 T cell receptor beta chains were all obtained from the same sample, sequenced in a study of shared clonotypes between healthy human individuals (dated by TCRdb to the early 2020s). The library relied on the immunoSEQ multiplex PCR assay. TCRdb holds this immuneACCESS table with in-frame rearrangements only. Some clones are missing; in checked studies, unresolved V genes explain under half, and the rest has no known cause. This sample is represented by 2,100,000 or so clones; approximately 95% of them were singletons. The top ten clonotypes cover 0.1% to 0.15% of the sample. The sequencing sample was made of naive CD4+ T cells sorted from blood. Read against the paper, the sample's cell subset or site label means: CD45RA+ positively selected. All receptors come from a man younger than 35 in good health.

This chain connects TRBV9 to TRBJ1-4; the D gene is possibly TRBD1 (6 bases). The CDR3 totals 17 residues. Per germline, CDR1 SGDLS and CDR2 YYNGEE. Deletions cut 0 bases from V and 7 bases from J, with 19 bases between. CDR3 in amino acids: CASSVAREGGRSEKLFF. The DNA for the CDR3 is TGTGCCAGCAGCGTAGCTCGGGAAGGGGGTCGAAGTGAAAAACTGTTTTTT.

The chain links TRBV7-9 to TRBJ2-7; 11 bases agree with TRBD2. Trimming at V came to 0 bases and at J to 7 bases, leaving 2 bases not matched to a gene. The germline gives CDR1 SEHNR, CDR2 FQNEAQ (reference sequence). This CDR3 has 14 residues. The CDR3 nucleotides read TGTGCCAGCAGCTTAGCAACTAGCGGGAGAGAGCAGTACTTC. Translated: CASSLATSGREQYF.

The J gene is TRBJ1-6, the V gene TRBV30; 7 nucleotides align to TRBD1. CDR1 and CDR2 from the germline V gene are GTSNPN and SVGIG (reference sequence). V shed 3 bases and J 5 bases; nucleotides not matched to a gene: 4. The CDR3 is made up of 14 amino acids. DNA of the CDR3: TGTGCCTGGAGACAGGGGCTGGATAATTCACCCCTCCACTTT. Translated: CAWRQGLDNSPLHF.

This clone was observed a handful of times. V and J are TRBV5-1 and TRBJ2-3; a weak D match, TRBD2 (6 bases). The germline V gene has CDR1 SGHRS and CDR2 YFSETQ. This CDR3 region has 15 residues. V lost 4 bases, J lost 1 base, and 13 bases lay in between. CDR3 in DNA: TGCGCCAGCAGCCCTGTCGAGCGGGGCACAGATACGCAGTATTTT. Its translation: CASSPVERGTDTQYF.

The CDR3 DNA sequence: TGTGCCAGCAGTGAAGCTATGAACCGACAGGCCGCCGGAAACACCATATATTTT. Its translation: CASSEAMNRQAAGNTIYF. The rearrangement links TRBV6-1 to TRBJ1-3; D might be TRBD1 (6 bases). V was trimmed by 0 bases and J by 4 bases, leaving 19 bases between them. The germline V gene has CDR1 MNHNS and CDR2 SASEGT. The CDR3 loop spans 18 amino acids.

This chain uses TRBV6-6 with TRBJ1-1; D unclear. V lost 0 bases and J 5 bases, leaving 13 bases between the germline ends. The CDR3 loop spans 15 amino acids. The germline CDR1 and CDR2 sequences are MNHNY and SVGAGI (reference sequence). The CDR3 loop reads CASSYSMTPATEAFF. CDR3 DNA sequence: TGTGCCAGCAGTTACTCGATGACACCGGCAACTGAAGCTTTCTTT.

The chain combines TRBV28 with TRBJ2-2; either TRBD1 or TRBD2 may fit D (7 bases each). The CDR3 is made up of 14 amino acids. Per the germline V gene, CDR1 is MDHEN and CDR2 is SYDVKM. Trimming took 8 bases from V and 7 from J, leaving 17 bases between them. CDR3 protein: CASSARGGNGELFF. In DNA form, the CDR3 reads TGTGCCAGCTCGGCCAGGGGGGGCAACGGGGAGCTGTTTTTT.

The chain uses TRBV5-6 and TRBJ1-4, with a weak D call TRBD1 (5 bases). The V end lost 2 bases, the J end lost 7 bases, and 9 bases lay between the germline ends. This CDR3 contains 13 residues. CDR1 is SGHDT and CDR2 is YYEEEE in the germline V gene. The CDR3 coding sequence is TGTGCCAGCAGCTTCGGGGCGGGTGAAAAACTGTTTTTT. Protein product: CASSFGAGEKLFF.

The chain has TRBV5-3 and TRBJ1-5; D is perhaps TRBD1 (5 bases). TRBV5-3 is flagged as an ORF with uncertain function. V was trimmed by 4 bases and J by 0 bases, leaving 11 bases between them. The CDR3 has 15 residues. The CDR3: CARSPGRISNQPQHF. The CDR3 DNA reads TGTGCCAGAAGCCCGGGACGGATTAGCAATCAGCCCCAGCATTTT.

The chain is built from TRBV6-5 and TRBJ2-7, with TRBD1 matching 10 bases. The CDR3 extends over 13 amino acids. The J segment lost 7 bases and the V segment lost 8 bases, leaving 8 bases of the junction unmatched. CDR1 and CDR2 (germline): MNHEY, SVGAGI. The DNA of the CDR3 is TGTGCCAGCGCACGCGGACAGGGGGTTGAGCAGTACTTC. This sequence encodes CASARGQGVEQYF.